This T cell receptor beta chain was obtained from a study of blood T cell repertoires in COVID-19. At the level of the study: Samples taken during acute and convalescent COVID-19 were collected in the United States, Italy and Spain. From T cells, B-cell-depleted T cells, or PBMCs came the material, which was cDNA or gDNA.

The length of the CDR3 is 12 residues. Trimming removed 6 bases from V and 6 bases from J, with 8 bases in between. Clones were read by immunoSEQ multiplex PCR, and TCRdb kept only the in-frame ones, dropping some. This table holds 200,000 to 250,000 clones, 75% to 85% found once. The receptor was derived from a woman aged 45-59 years with acute or convalescent COVID-19. This chain links TRBV12-3 or TRBV12-4 with TRBJ2-2; unclear D gene. The specimen sequenced was peripheral blood. The CDR3 DNA sequence: TGTGCCAGCAGCCCCTCTGCCGGGGAGCTGTTTTTT. Encoded protein: CASSPSAGELFF.